The 18 T cell receptor beta chains below come from one sample, sequenced in a study of blood T cells in healthy people across ages. A sample-barcoded 5' primer and a J-beta primer mix were used in a second PCR of roughly 7 to 11 cycles. MiXCR, run by TCRdb on the 5' RACE reads, gives a single entry per CDR3 protein. The sample consists of 700,000 to 950,000 distinct CDR3 sequences, roughly 64% of them appearing once. Specimen: blood. The receptors originated from a man aged 25-40 years in good health.

In DNA form, the CDR3 reads TGTGCCAGCAGTTCGGACAGGACACCCCTCCACTTT. This gives the protein CASSSDRTPLHF. The chain couples TRBV27 to TRBJ1-6, with 7 bases matching TRBD1. Germline CDR1 MNHEY, CDR2 SMNVEV (reference sequence). The V gene end was trimmed by 4 bases and the J gene end by 11 bases; junction bases not matched to a gene: 2. The length of the CDR3 is 12 residues.

The chain has TRBV7-8 and TRBJ2-7; TRBD2 aligns across 11 bases. The germline V gene encodes CDR1 SGHVS and CDR2 FQNEAQ. This CDR3 has 19 residues. V shed 1 base, J shed 0 bases, and the junction held 11 bases outside the gene matches. CDR3 residues: CASSLEGLAGAYSSYEQYF. The CDR3 nucleotides are TGTGCCAGCAGCTTAGAAGGACTAGCGGGCGCGTATTCCTCCTACGAGCAGTACTTC. Based on the CDR3 plus reference TRBV7-8 and TRBJ2-7, the full variable domain is GAGVSQSPRYKVAKRGQDVALRCDPISGHVSLFWYQQALGQGPEFLTYFQNEAQLDKSGLPSDRFFAERPEGSVSTLKIQRTQQEDSAVYLCASSLEGLAGAYSSYEQYFGPGTRLTVT.

The chain is built from TRBV7-9 and TRBJ2-3, with D unclear. The V end was cut by 0 bases, the J end by 6 bases, with 7 bases between. CDR3 length: 13 amino acids. The germline V gene has CDR1 SEHNR and CDR2 FQNEAQ (reference sequence). CDR3 sequence reads: CASSLAPWDTQYF. In nucleotides, the CDR3 is TGTGCCAGCAGCTTAGCCCCGTGGGATACGCAGTATTTT.

This rearrangement joins TRBV7-2 to TRBJ2-1; D uncertain. The DNA matches TRBJ2-7 better at its end, which makes the J call doubtful. Germline V gene lookup returns CDR1 SGHTA and CDR2 FQGNSA. This CDR3 comprises 13 residues. The CDR3 nucleotides read TGTGCCAGCAGCTCCCAATCTGGCCGGGAGCAGTACTTC. Translation: CASSSQSGREQYF.

The chain employs TRBV6-1 and TRBJ1-2; D ambiguous. The ends were cut back, 7 bases at V and 3 bases at J, with 6 bases in the middle. The CDR3 extends over 11 amino acids. CDR1 MNHNS and CDR2 SASEGT come from the germline V gene. This chain's CDR3 is CASIRYYGYTF. The CDR3 DNA reads as TGTGCCAGCATTAGATACTATGGCTACACCTTC.

The chain links TRBV27 to TRBJ2-3, with 10 bases that match TRBD2. Per germline, CDR1 MNHEY and CDR2 SMNVEV (reference sequence). The CDR3 runs 16 residues. V shed 5 bases, J shed 1 base, and the junction held 6 bases outside the gene matches. For the CDR3, the DNA is TGTGCCAGCAGTCCCTTCAGCGGGGGGGGCACAGATACGCAGTATTTT. Translating it yields CASSPFSGGGTDTQYF.

This clonotype was detected only a few times. The chain's CDR3 is CASSRLAGGPRFQYF. CDR3 DNA: TGTGCCAGCAGTCGACTAGCGGGAGGGCCGAGGTTCCAGTACTTC. The chain joins TRBV28 to TRBJ2-4; 14 bases agree with TRBD2. Losses at the gene ends were 5 bases for V and 13 bases for J; bases not matched to a gene: 10. The CDR3 consists of 15 residues. Germline CDR1 and CDR2: MDHEN and SYDVKM.

V gene TRBV9 combines with J gene TRBJ2-3; 12 bases are a match to TRBD2. Per the germline V gene, CDR1 is SGDLS and CDR2 is YYNGEE. This CDR3 spans 16 amino acids. V shed 3 bases, J shed 3 bases, and the junction held 5 bases outside the gene matches. In nucleotides, the CDR3 is TGTGCCAGCAGCGGCACCGGGACTAGCGGGACAGATACGCAGTATTTT. Translated: CASSGTGTSGTDTQYF. The whole variable domain, filled in from reference TRBV9 and TRBJ2-3, reads DSGVTQTPKHLITATGQRVTLRCSPRSGDLSVYWYQQSLDQGLQFLIQYYNGEERAKGNILERFSAQQFPDLHSELNLSSLELGDSALYFCASSGTGTSGTDTQYFGPGTRLTVL.

The rearrangement uses TRBV3-1 and TRBJ2-1; 7 bases fit TRBD2. This CDR3 spans 15 amino acids. Germline loops: CDR1 LGHDT, CDR2 YNNKEL (reference sequence). The V gene end was trimmed by 4 bases and the J gene end by 7 bases; junction bases not matched to a gene: 10. The CDR3 region is CASSRGTHGGNEQFF. For the CDR3, the DNA is TGTGCCAGCAGCCGAGGGACTCACGGGGGGAATGAGCAGTTCTTC.

This clonotype turned up a few times. The gene calls are TRBV9 and TRBJ2-7; tentative D call: TRBD2 (5 bases). CDR3 length: 14 amino acids. Looked up from germline, CDR1 is SGDLS and CDR2 is YYNGEE. Trimming took off 4 bases at V and 5 bases at J, with 16 bases between the two ends. This CDR3 reads CASSIGSSADEQYF. The CDR3 nucleotides read TGTGCCAGCAGCATAGGCAGTAGCGCCGACGAGCAGTACTTC.

There are a few counts of this clonotype. V gene TRBV12-3 or TRBV12-4 combines with J gene TRBJ1-6; D possibly corresponds to TRBD1 (5 bases). The CDR3 covers 15 residues. V was pared by 3 bases and J by 9 bases, with 15 bases between. The CDR3 loop reads CASSLMAGRGSPLHF. CDR3 bases: TGTGCCAGCAGTTTGATGGCAGGGCGAGGTTCACCCCTCCACTTT.

The chain couples TRBV7-2 to TRBJ2-5, with TRBD2 matching 7 bases. V lost 6 bases and J lost 3; bases outside the gene matches: 7. The germline CDR1 and CDR2 sequences are SGHTA and FQGNSA. The CDR3 totals 14 residues. The CDR3, as DNA: TGTGCCAGCAGTTCTAGCGGCGGGAAAGAGACCCAGTACTTC. It is translated as CASSSSGGKETQYF.

The chain has TRBV6-1 and TRBJ1-2, with TRBD1 matching 7 bases. This CDR3 has 13 amino acids. Germline lookup yields CDR1 MNHNS and CDR2 SASEGT. Trimming cost V 11 bases and J 4 bases; bases outside gene matches: 10. Here the CDR3 reads CAAWFGTAYGYTF. The CDR3 DNA is TGTGCCGCCTGGTTCGGGACAGCCTATGGCTACACCTTC.

In its sample, this clonotype was seen once. The chain employs TRBV20-1 and TRBJ2-1, with 13 nucleotides matching TRBD2. The CDR3 runs 14 residues. V lost 5 bases, J lost 11 bases, and 9 bases stayed unmatched. The germline CDR1 and CDR2 sequences are DFQATT and SNEGSKA (reference sequence). The CDR3 nucleotides read TGCAGTGCTCCTGGACTAGCGGGAGAAGGGAAGCAGTTCTTC. Its translation is CSAPGLAGEGKQFF.

The chain is built from TRBV6-5 and TRBJ2-7; D is unresolved. Trimming removed 4 bases at V and 3 bases at J, with 13 bases between. The CDR3 consists of 14 residues. Germline lookup yields CDR1 MNHEY and CDR2 SVGAGI. CDR3 loop: CASSLPGSLYEQYF. As DNA, the CDR3 is TGTGCCAGCAGTTTGCCCGGGTCCCTCTACGAGCAGTACTTC.

This clonotype came up a few times. The chain carries TRBV29-1 and TRBJ2-1; tentatively, D is TRBD2 (6 bases). Trimming removed 6 bases at V and 7 bases at J, with 16 bases between. This CDR3 is built from 13 residues. The germline V gene has CDR1 SQVTM and CDR2 ANQGSEA. For the CDR3, the DNA is TGCAGCGTGGGTGGGGGGTCTCAAAATGAGCAGTTCTTC. Translated: CSVGGGSQNEQFF.

At least ten counts were recorded for this clonotype. The genes are TRBV6-2 or TRBV6-3 and TRBJ2-5; D remains unclear. The length of the CDR3 is 13 residues. Germline CDR1 reads MNHEY; CDR2 reads SVGEGT. Trimming removed 2 bases at V and 5 bases at J, with 9 bases between. The CDR3 bases are TGTGCCAGCAGTTACCAGGAACTGGAGACCCAGTACTTC. This sequence encodes CASSYQELETQYF.

This chain uses TRBV2 with TRBJ2-7; 7 positions match TRBD1. The CDR3 contains 13 residues. Germline V gene sequence: CDR1 SNHLY, CDR2 FYNNEI. Trimming removed 7 bases from V and 0 bases from J; junction bases left unmatched: 3. In DNA, the CDR3 is TGTGCCAGCATTCGGGACAGCTCCTACGAGCAGTACTTC. As protein: CASIRDSSYEQYF. Variable domain in full (rest from reference TRBV2 and TRBJ2-7): EPEVTQTPSHQVTQMGQEVILRCVPISNHLYFYWYRQILGQKVEFLVSFYNNEISEKSEIFDDQFSVERPDGSNFTLKIRSTKLEDSAMYFCASIRDSSYEQYFGPGTRLTVT.